The clone carrying this T cell receptor (beta chain) has a handful of counts. This sample was included in a study of graft-versus-host responses after intestinal transplantation. CDR3 size: 14 residues. With V trimmed by 6 bases and J by 3 bases, 4 bases remained unmatched. CDR1 is KGHSH and CDR2 is LQKENI in the germline V gene. Assay: immunoSEQ multiplex PCR; the TCRdb copy retains only in-frame clones and omits some. The sample consists of some 5,600 clones, about 25% of them appearing once. The sequence was obtained from a human patient who was an organ donor for intestinal transplantation. V and J are TRBV18 and TRBJ1-2; 10 bases are shared with TRBD1. The sample in question was alloreactive CD4+ T cells from a mixed lymphocyte reaction culture, obtained before transplantation. Subset: CFSE-low proliferating T cells sorted from roughly six-day pre-transplant mixed lymphocyte reaction (GvH or HvG direction). In DNA form, the CDR3 reads TGTGCCAGCTCGCGCGGACAGGGGGACTATGGCTACACCTTC. This sequence encodes CASSRGQGDYGYTF. The complete variable domain, with remaining parts taken from reference TRBV18 and TRBJ1-2, reads NAGVMQNPRHLVRRRGQEARLRCSPMKGHSHVYWYRQLPEEGLKFMVYLQKENIIDESGMPKERFSAEFPKEGPSILRIQQVVRGDSAAYFCASSRGQGDYGYTFGSGTRLTVV.